This T cell receptor beta chain stems from a study of blood T cell repertoires in COVID-19. In the study overall: Nucleic acid was either cDNA or gDNA, and it came from T cells, B-cell-depleted T cells, or PBMCs.

The ends were cut back, 0 bases at V and 7 bases at J, with 9 bases in the middle. The CDR3 runs to 14 residues. The germline V gene encodes CDR1 LGHNA and CDR2 YSLEER. In the study's own analysis: The authors estimated nucleated cell counts from reference gene primer amplification. Sequenced by immunoSEQ multiplex PCR; TCRdb stores in-frame clones only, minus some. V and J calls plus clone size are reproduced from that table; the DNA served to infer D and trimming. The table lists about 390,000 clones, around nine tenths of them singletons. Sequenced: PBMCs or T cells enriched from blood (not recorded which). This TCR was recovered from a woman aged 50 to 60 who had recovered from COVID-19. V and J are TRBV4-3 and TRBJ2-2, with D tentatively TRBD2 (5 bases). The CDR3 nucleotides read TGCGCCAGCAGCCAAGATCGAGGGAGCGGGGAGCTGTTTTTT. Encoded protein: CASSQDRGSGELFF.